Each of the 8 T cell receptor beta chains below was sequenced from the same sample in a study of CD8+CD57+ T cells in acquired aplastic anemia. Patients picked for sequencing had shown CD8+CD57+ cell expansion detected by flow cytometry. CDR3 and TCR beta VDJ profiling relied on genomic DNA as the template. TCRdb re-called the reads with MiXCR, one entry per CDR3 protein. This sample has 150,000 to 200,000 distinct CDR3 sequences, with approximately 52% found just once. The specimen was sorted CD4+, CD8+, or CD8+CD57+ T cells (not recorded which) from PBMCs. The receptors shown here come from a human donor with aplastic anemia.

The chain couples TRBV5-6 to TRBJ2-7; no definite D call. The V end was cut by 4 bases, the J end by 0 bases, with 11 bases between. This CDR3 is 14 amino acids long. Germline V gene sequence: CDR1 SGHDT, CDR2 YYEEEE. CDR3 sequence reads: CASSRDRPSYEQYF. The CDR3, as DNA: TGTGCCAGCAGCCGAGACCGTCCCTCCTACGAGCAGTACTTC.

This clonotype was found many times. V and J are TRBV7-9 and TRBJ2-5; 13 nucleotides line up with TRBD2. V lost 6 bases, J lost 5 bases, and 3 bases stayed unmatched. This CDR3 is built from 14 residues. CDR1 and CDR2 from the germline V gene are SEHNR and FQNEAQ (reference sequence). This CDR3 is CASRLAGGQETQYF. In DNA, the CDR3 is TGTGCCAGCAGACTAGCGGGGGGGCAGGAGACCCAGTACTTC. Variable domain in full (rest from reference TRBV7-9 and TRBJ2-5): DTGVSQNPRHKITKRGQNVTFRCDPISEHNRLYWYRQTLGQGPEFLTYFQNEAQLEKSRLLSDRFSAERPKGSFSTLEIQRTEQGDSAMYLCASRLAGGQETQYFGPGTRLLVL.

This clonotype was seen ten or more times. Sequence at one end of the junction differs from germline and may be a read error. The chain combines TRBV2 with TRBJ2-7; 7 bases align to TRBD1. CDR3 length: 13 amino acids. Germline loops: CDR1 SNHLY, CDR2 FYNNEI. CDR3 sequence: CASSEGGTATYRF. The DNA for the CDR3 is TGTGCCAGCAGTGAAGGGGGGACAGCCACTTATCGCTTC.

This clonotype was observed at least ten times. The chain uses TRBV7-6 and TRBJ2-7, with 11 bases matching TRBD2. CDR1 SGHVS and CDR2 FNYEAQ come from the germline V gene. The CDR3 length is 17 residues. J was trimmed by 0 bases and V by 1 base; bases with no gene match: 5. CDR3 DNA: TGTGCCAGCAGCTTAGGGACTAGCGGGCAACCCTCCTACGAGCAGTACTTC. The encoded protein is CASSLGTSGQPSYEQYF.

CDR3 bases: TGTGCCAGCAGCTTACGAGGGGATGAAAAACTGTTTTTT. Encoded protein: CASSLRGDEKLFF. The chain uses TRBV7-3 and TRBJ1-4; possible D gene TRBD1, 5 bases. V was trimmed by 2 bases and J by 6 bases, leaving 7 bases between them. The germline CDR1 and CDR2 sequences are SGHTA and FQGTGA. The CDR3 covers 13 residues. Looking up the rest from reference TRBV7-3 and TRBJ1-4 gives the full variable domain: GAGVSQTPSNKVTEKGKYVELRCDPISGHTALYWYRQSLGQGPEFLIYFQGTGAADDSGLPNDRFFAVRPEGSVSTLKIQRTERGDSAVYLCASSLRGDEKLFFGSGTQLSVL.

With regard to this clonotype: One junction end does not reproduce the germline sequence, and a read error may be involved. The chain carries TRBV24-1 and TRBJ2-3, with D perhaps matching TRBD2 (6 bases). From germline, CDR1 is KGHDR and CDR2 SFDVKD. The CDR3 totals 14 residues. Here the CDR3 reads CATGPAGSTDTQCF. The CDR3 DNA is TGTGCCACCGGGCCGGCGGGAAGCACAGATACGCAGTGTTTT.

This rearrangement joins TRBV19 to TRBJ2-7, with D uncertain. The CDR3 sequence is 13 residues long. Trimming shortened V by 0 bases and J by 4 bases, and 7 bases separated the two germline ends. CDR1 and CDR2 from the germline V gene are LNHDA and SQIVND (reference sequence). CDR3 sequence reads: CASSIDLPYEQYF. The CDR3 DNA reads TGTGCCAGTAGTATAGATCTTCCGTACGAGCAGTACTTC.

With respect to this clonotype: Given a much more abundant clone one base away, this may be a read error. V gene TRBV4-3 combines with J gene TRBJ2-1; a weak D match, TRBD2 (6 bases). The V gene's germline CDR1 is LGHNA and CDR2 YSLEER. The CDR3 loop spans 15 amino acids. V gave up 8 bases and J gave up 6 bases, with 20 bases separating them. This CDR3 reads CASSLALAGTNEQFF. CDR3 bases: TGCGCCAGCTCGTTAGCTCTTGCGGGGACCAATGAGCAGTTCTTC.